This note documents a single T cell receptor beta chain sequence. Its antigen remains undetermined. The sample holds no much larger clone one base away, and base qualities are not on file. V and J lose 9 bases and 2 bases, and a span of 14 bases separates them. The CDR3 holds 14 amino acids from the cysteine to the phenylalanine. Just CDR3 DNA is preserved here, 42 bases in frame from base 1. Taken from the germline V gene (reference sequence), the CDR1 and CDR2 loops are LNHNV and YYDKDF. TCR CDR3 regions were amplified from genomic DNA by multiplex PCR using the deep immunoSEQ assay. For each cell subset, the extracted genomic DNA was distributed evenly across all wells of several immunoSEQ 96-well plates, and each plate served as one replicate. For sorted subsets, roughly 200 ng genomic DNA, equal to about 30,000 T cell genomes, was loaded into each replicate PCR. Purified libraries were measured with a Qubit 3.0 fluorometer, size-checked on a Bioanalyzer 2100, and measured again with the KAPA Library Quantification kit. Each immunoSEQ 96-well plate was sequenced on its own single-read 150-cycle Illumina NextSeq 550 flow cell. Under the source paper's analysis protocol: Because only junctional sequences without quality scores were contained in the immunoSEQ output, filtering matching that applied to full-length reads could not be performed. Sequences were annotated with PyIR, a Python wrapper for IgBLAST v1.9, and V/J genes and CDR3 were assigned using IMGT germline references. Reads were removed for weak V/J assignments (E-value above 1e-6), missing CDR3, stop codons, out-of-frame junctions, or ambiguous translated residues. V3J clonotypes were defined as sequences sharing an identical inferred V gene, J gene, and CDR3 amino acid sequence. Percentage overlap between repertoires was computed as shared unique clonotypes divided by the size of the smaller repertoire. Three approaches were used to assess repertoire richness: RTK rarefaction, the Chao1 estimator, and Recon v2.1 estimates of unobserved clonotypes. Generation probabilities for all TCRbeta clonotypes obtained by the gDNA method from a handful of donors were computed using OLGA. Sourced from immuneACCESS, this table was stored by TCRdb with only in-frame sequences that have V and J called. A share of the clones is absent; for the studies checked, an unresolved V gene accounts for under half, and the remainder has no known explanation. V and J calls and clone size follow that table, whereas D and trimming were derived from the DNA. This sample is represented by under 850,000 clones; around 77% of them were singletons. More than 1.5% of the sample is taken by the ten largest.

The donors were healthy, HIV-negative adults with no recently reported acute infections or vaccinations. Only Caucasian adults living in Nashville, Tennessee, USA were represented among the donors. CD4+ T cells were enriched by magnetic negative selection; naive cells were then positively selected on CD45RA, and the negative fraction formed the memory subset. After blood collection by leukapheresis, PBMCs were isolated using Ficoll-Histopaque density gradient centrifugation and then cryopreserved in the vapor phase of liquid nitrogen. Analytical flow cytometry was used to check the purity and quantity of each magnetically sorted T cell population. Genomic DNA was isolated from every sorted fraction and measured by UV absorbance on a Nanodrop 2000c. The sample comes from a study of shared clonotypes between healthy human individuals (TCRdb year 2020). For the wider study: Three men and two women, aged 18 to 49 years, made up the cohort. Libraries were prepared and TCR repertoires were sequenced by different laboratories using diverse techniques, in order to increase sequencing depth and limit assay-specific biases. For each donor, CD4 naive and CD4 memory were each given three plates, CD8 naive was given two plates, and CD8 memory was given one plate. Between about 0.85 and 10 billion PBMCs per donor were obtained by leukapheresis. Blood TCR repertoires of five healthy adults were deeply sequenced to estimate repertoire size and the extent of clonotype sharing between individuals. Here is what the overall study found, with its caveats: When a few donors were compared, the shared fraction of clonotypes was roughly 5% for naive CD4, about 4% for naive CD8, 2.3% for memory CD4, and roughly 0.43% for memory CD8. The genetic and exposure-history diversity represented was limited by the small number of donors. Rarefaction of sorted-subset datasets indicated incomplete sequencing despite the large sequencing depth. Pairwise subsampling led to the expectation that sequencing depth would affect the degree of clonotype sharing among donors. Naive subsets generally had larger estimated clonotype richness than memory subsets did. Compared with non-shared clonotypes, clonotypes shared by all four sorted-subset donors had higher generation probabilities. Sampling was limited to blood, and TCR repertoires in tissue likely differ from TCR repertoires in blood.

This sequence originates from a woman aged 25-40 years in good health. Sequencing input: memory CD4+ T cells sorted from blood. This sample's cell subset or site label indicates: CD45RA-negative fraction. Recombination connected TRBV15 to TRBJ2-1, and perhaps TRBD2 as D gene, on 5 matching bases. The DNA is TGTGCCACACGCCCCCGGGGTCCCTACAATGAGCAGTTCTTC. Its protein product is CATRPRGPYNEQFF.